These T cell receptor beta chains were read from a single sample in a study of T cell clonotyping in hematopoietic cell transplantation. TCRdb's table, derived via immunoSEQ multiplex PCR, lists solely in-frame clones and lacks some. In the table there are about 15,000 clones, more than 70% of which are singletons. Sequencing used PBMCs, obtained 100 days after allogeneic stem cell transplant. These receptors came from a male patient between 60 and 69 years old who had an allogeneic stem cell transplant from a related donor, so the T cells may come from the graft donor. Some clones in this sample may be carry-over from other donors' samples. CDR3s include the opening cysteine and the closing phenylalanine or tryptophan. D genes are given only for firm matches.

CDR3	D	J	V
CASSTGGRQSYTF	-	TRBJ1-2	TRBV5-1
CASGSRDNPYNSPLHF	-	TRBJ1-6	TRBV27
CASSPHEGGYTF	-	TRBJ1-2	TRBV7-2
CASSYSTGPYTF	TRBD1	TRBJ1-2	TRBV6-6
CASSPRQDNYGYTF	-	TRBJ1-2	TRBV7-3
CASSLTSGGTYEQFF	TRBD2	TRBJ2-1	TRBV13
CGMAEDTQYF	-	TRBJ2-3	TRBV20-1
CASSWDRGSETQYF	TRBD1	TRBJ2-5	TRBV5-6
CASSPGAGDTQYF	-	TRBJ2-3	TRBV14
CASSIPYANTGELFF	-	TRBJ2-2	TRBV19
CAIKGGAYTEAFF	-	TRBJ1-1	TRBV10-3
CATSRDGGTNTEAFF	-	TRBJ1-1	TRBV15
CASSWGGLAFF	-	TRBJ1-1	TRBV27
CASGHRGEKLFF	TRBD1	TRBJ1-4	TRBV28
CASSQDRGVLPTDTQYF	-	TRBJ2-3	TRBV4-3
CASSLETGSEGETQYF	-	TRBJ2-5	TRBV5-1
CASSQDRRATNEKLFF	-	TRBJ1-4	TRBV4-1
CASSLIETQYF	-	TRBJ2-5	TRBV11-3
CSASGTGELFF	-	TRBJ2-2	TRBV20-1
CASSLAHDRGLMSETQYF	TRBD1	TRBJ2-5	TRBV7-9
CASSHGAGTGVSGANVLTF	TRBD1	TRBJ2-6	TRBV4-1
CASSLGTSGDTQYF	TRBD2	TRBJ2-3	TRBV5-1
CASSRDFQETQYF	-	TRBJ2-5	TRBV19
CASSFPGTGNGYTF	TRBD1	TRBJ1-2	TRBV28
CASSQSNQGGNTEAFF	TRBD1	TRBJ1-1	TRBV4-2
CASSLEGQGANYGYTF	TRBD1	TRBJ1-2	TRBV11-2
CASSFFTGVEAFF	-	TRBJ1-1	TRBV7-8
CASSQDRGNSFSGNTIYF	-	TRBJ1-3	TRBV4-1
CASRNEPNYGYTF	-	TRBJ1-2	TRBV19
CASSLKVWGTEAFF	-	TRBJ1-1	TRBV28
CASSMTGGAYTEAFF	TRBD1	TRBJ1-1	TRBV19
CASSMHRGTQYF	-	TRBJ2-3	TRBV7-2
CASSLEGIRSPLHF	-	TRBJ1-6	TRBV27
CASSLTGGSSYEQYF	TRBD1	TRBJ2-7	TRBV5-6
CASSFTRAGIGNEQYF	-	TRBJ2-7	TRBV12-1
CASSKGQGNQPQHF	TRBD1	TRBJ1-5	TRBV11-3
CASSEGEMEKLFF	-	TRBJ1-4	TRBV2
CASSFVDHNEKLFF	-	TRBJ1-4	TRBV5-1
CASSLDMQDYYGYTF	-	TRBJ1-2	TRBV7-2
CASSWTGGETQYF	TRBD2	TRBJ2-5	TRBV5-4
CASSLSLGGAKHGYTF	-	TRBJ1-2	TRBV5-4
CASSRDSRDEQFF	-	TRBJ2-1	TRBV5-4
CAISSGGGGSSPLHF	-	TRBJ1-6	TRBV10-3
CASSPKRRTTYTDTQYF	-	TRBJ2-3	TRBV4-2
CASSYQGNTEAFF	-	TRBJ1-1	TRBV7-3